This TCR beta chain was identified in a study of T cells after yellow fever vaccination. General observations from the study: Clonotypes shared by both compartments, CD4 and CD8, made up a small share. One caveat is that FACS-sorted repertoires could contain abundant clonotypes contaminating from the bulk population. Most primary-vaccination clones recurred post-booster (roughly 96% CD4, roughly 87% CD8).

The study made its TCR cDNA through 5'RACE template switching. That step introduced a universal primer site along with UMIs. Using its own MiXCR run on the 5' RACE reads, TCRdb lists one record per CDR3 protein. The sample includes approximately 340,000 distinct CDR3 sequences, about 8.7% of them seen just once. About this clonotype itself: What it recognizes is unknown.

The V gene's germline CDR1 is SGHTA and CDR2 FQGNSA. This CDR3 is 14 amino acids long. V shed 3 bases and J shed 2 bases, with 11 bases lying between them. The receptor was derived from a man aged 18 to 35 who received the YFV17D yellow fever vaccine. The V gene is TRBV7-2, the J gene TRBJ2-7; D remains ambiguous. This material consisted of PBMCs, taken on the day of the first yellow fever vaccination. Here the CDR3 reads CASSFLGSPYEQYF. The CDR3 bases are TGTGCCAGCAGCTTTCTCGGTTCCCCCTACGAGCAGTACTTC.